This T cell receptor (beta chain) was observed in a study of OX40 agonist ivuxolimab in advanced cancers. Whole-study context: Every 2 weeks, ivuxolimab was infused into the patients intravenously at between 0.01 and 10 mg/kg.

This table comes from immunoSEQ multiplex PCR, and its TCRdb copy is limited to in-frame clones, with some not included. The data contain more than 25,000 clones, approximately 80% of them singletons. Prior autoimmune disease or systemic immunosuppression barred patients. The CDR3 spans 14 residues. The germline V gene encodes CDR1 LNHDA and CDR2 SQIVND (reference sequence). The V gene lost 1 base and the J gene lost 0 bases, with 7 bases spanning the gap. The sequencing used CD4+ or CD8+ T cells sorted from blood, collected in a trial of the OX40 agonist ivuxolimab. The chain is built from TRBV19 and TRBJ2-7; weak D call: TRBD1 (6 bases). The sequence derives from an adult with an advanced solid tumor such as melanoma, head and neck, liver or kidney cancer. CDR3 region: CASSIAGVSYEQYF. CDR3 nucleotides: TGTGCCAGTAGTATAGCAGGGGTCTCCTACGAGCAGTACTTC.